This T cell receptor beta chain was recorded in a study of PD-1 and CTLA-4 blockade in melanoma. This CDR3 has 14 amino acids. The V gene lost 3 bases and the J gene lost 7 bases, with 13 bases spanning the gap. Per germline, CDR1 GTSNPN and CDR2 SVGIG (reference sequence). Generated by immunoSEQ multiplex PCR, the TCRdb table keeps only in-frame clones and is missing some. The table records 6,000 to 8,500 clones, about 80% of them present only once. This clone was recorded once. The sequence was collected from a human donor with melanoma. V usage is TRBV30 and J usage is TRBJ1-6, with a tentative D call TRBD1 (6 bases). The material sequenced was CD8+ T cells from peripheral blood, taken before anti-PD-1 treatment. This chain's CDR3 is CAWRTGQGNSPLHF. CDR3 coding DNA: TGTGCCTGGAGAACCGGGCAGGGGAATTCACCCCTCCACTTT.